The next 17 T cell receptor beta chains were all read from a single sample in a study of beta chain features in type 1 diabetes. General study points: Significant though moderate, a shortening of TCRB CDR3s appeared in all four CD4+ subsets of Type 1 diabetes patients.

Expressed TCRB transcripts got sequenced, as all isolated RNA was reverse transcribed. Sequenced by immunoSEQ multiplex PCR; TCRdb stores in-frame clones only, minus some. The sample lists some 63,000 clones, almost 50% occurring once. No antigens are known for them. Sequencing was done on a sample of central memory CD4+ T cells from blood. The receptors come from a man between 25 and 39 years old with type 1 diabetes.

J is TRBJ2-1 and V is TRBV6-4; 9 positions match TRBD1. CDR1 is MRHNA, CDR2 SNTAGT, per germline. CDR3 size: 14 residues. Unmatched junction bases numbered 7, after V lost 6 bases and J lost 7 bases. CDR3 region: CASSGGQGGNEQFF. The DNA for the CDR3 is TGTGCCAGCAGCGGGGGACAGGGAGGGAATGAGCAGTTCTTC.

This rearrangement joins TRBV7-9 to TRBJ2-5; 8 bases fit TRBD2. J gave up 3 bases and V 3 bases, and 3 bases lay outside the gene matches. CDR3 size: 14 residues. CDR1 SEHNR and CDR2 FQNEAQ come from the germline V gene (reference sequence). The CDR3 DNA reads as TGTGCCAGCAGCTTTGCGGGGGGAAAAGAGACCCAGTACTTC. It yields the protein CASSFAGGKETQYF.

Details on this clone: The same CDR3 is also encoded by other DNA sequences in this sample. This rearrangement joins TRBV9 to TRBJ2-3, with 8 bases identical to TRBD2. Germline-derived CDR1 and CDR2 are SGDLS and YYNGEE. V dropped 2 bases and J dropped 2; count of bases not matched to a gene: 1. The CDR3 is 14 amino acids. CDR3 sequence: CASSVGGVTDTQYF. Here the CDR3 DNA reads TGTGCCAGCAGCGTCGGGGGGGTCACAGATACGCAGTATTTT. Looking up the rest from reference TRBV9 and TRBJ2-3 gives the full variable domain: DSGVTQTPKHLITATGQRVTLRCSPRSGDLSVYWYQQSLDQGLQFLIQYYNGEERAKGNILERFSAQQFPDLHSELNLSSLELGDSALYFCASSVGGVTDTQYFGPGTRLTVL.

This clone was observed a handful of times. Different DNA sequences within this sample yield the same CDR3. J is TRBJ2-1 and V is TRBV18, with 9 bases lining up with TRBD2. The CDR3 extends over 16 amino acids. V shed 0 bases, J shed 9 bases, and the junction held 9 bases outside the gene matches. The germline V gene has CDR1 KGHSH and CDR2 LQKENI. CDR3 amino acids: CASSPPGAGGPSEQFF. CDR3 DNA sequence: TGTGCCAGCTCACCACCGGGGGCGGGAGGGCCGAGTGAGCAGTTCTTC.

This sequence joins TRBV9 and TRBJ2-5; D gene uncertain. Trimming left V 3 bases short and J 4 bases short, with 10 bases between. The length of the CDR3 is 13 residues. From germline, CDR1 is SGDLS and CDR2 YYNGEE. In DNA form, the CDR3 reads TGTGCCAGCAGCGCCATTACTGGAGAGACCCAGTACTTC. Amino acids: CASSAITGETQYF. Looking up the rest from reference TRBV9 and TRBJ2-5 gives the full variable domain: DSGVTQTPKHLITATGQRVTLRCSPRSGDLSVYWYQQSLDQGLQFLIQYYNGEERAKGNILERFSAQQFPDLHSELNLSSLELGDSALYFCASSAITGETQYFGPGTRLLVL.

The rearrangement links TRBV5-4 to TRBJ2-1; 9 positions agree with TRBD1. Germline loops: CDR1 SGHNT, CDR2 YYREEE (reference sequence). V lost 3 bases to trimming and J lost 8 bases; unmatched junction nucleotides: 12. The CDR3 extends over 16 amino acids. In DNA form, the CDR3 reads TGTGCCAGCAGCTCCGGGGGTTACAGGGGGCAGGATGAGCAGTTCTTC. It codes for CASSSGGYRGQDEQFF.

The rearrangement links TRBV6-1 to TRBJ1-3; 7 positions agree with TRBD1. The CDR3 runs 18 residues. The junction had 10 bases not matched to a gene; V was cut back by 1 base and J by 1 base. CDR1 is MNHNS, CDR2 SASEGT, per germline. CDR3 in DNA: TGTGCCAGCAGTGAAGGGTTGCCGACAGGGTCGTCTGGAAACACCATATATTTT. It codes for CASSEGLPTGSSGNTIYF.

The chain employs TRBV18 and TRBJ1-5, with 7 bases lining up with TRBD1. The V gene end was trimmed by 3 bases and the J gene end by 2 bases; junction bases not matched to a gene: 1. CDR1 is KGHSH and CDR2 is LQKENI in the germline V gene. The CDR3 has 14 residues. The CDR3 bases are TGTGCCAGCTCACCTGGGACAGGCAATCAGCCCCAGCATTTT. Residues: CASSPGTGNQPQHF.

The V gene is TRBV11-2, the J gene TRBJ2-1; 8 bases are a match to TRBD2. V shed 3 bases, J shed 6 bases, and the junction held 7 bases outside the gene matches. The CDR3 extends over 15 amino acids. The germline V gene encodes CDR1 SGHAT and CDR2 FQNNGV. As DNA, the CDR3 is TGTGCCAGCAGCTTCCGACTAGCGTCGGGCAATGAGCAGTTCTTC. This encodes CASSFRLASGNEQFF.

As to this clone: A junction boundary mismatches the germline segment, possibly from a read error. V gene TRBV18 combines with J gene TRBJ1-1; 8 bases match TRBD1. Germline lookup yields CDR1 KGHSH and CDR2 LQKENI. This CDR3 comprises 14 residues. CDR3 in DNA: TGTGCCAGCTCACCACCGAACTCAGGGGGCGAAGTTTTCTTT. This translates into CASSPPNSGGEVFF.

Here the CDR3 reads CASNRDSGGNTGELFF. In DNA, the CDR3 is TGCGCCAGCAACAGGGATAGCGGGGGCAACACCGGGGAGCTGTTTTTT. The chain recombines TRBV5-1 with TRBJ2-2; 9 bases agree with TRBD2. V lost 6 bases to trimming and J lost 2 bases; unmatched junction nucleotides: 8. The length of the CDR3 is 16 residues. From germline, CDR1 is SGHRS and CDR2 YFSETQ.

The rearrangement uses TRBV6-5 and TRBJ2-5; 9 nucleotides agree with TRBD2. The CDR3 spans 16 residues. Trimming cost V 4 bases and J 5 bases; bases outside gene matches: 11. Germline V gives CDR1 MNHEY, CDR2 SVGAGI. The DNA of the CDR3 is TGTGCCAGCAGTTGGGGGGGGGCTAGCGGGGAGGAGACCCAGTACTTC. This translates into CASSWGGASGEETQYF.

This chain links TRBV5-1 with TRBJ2-5, with D maybe TRBD1 (6 bases). Germline values: CDR1 SGHRS, CDR2 YFSETQ. V was trimmed by 0 bases and J by 5 bases, leaving 8 bases between them. The CDR3 is 13 residues long. CDR3 sequence reads: CASSLEGGETQYF. The CDR3 DNA is TGCGCCAGCAGCTTGGAAGGGGGTGAGACCCAGTACTTC.

The CDR3 coding sequence is TGTGCCAGCAGTGAGACAATACAGAGGGCGTACTATGGCTACACCTTC. It codes for CASSETIQRAYYGYTF. The V and J genes are TRBV6-1 and TRBJ1-2; D remains unclear. V lost 3 bases and J lost 3, with 17 bases in between. In germline, CDR1 is MNHNS, CDR2 SASEGT. The CDR3 runs 16 residues.

This chain joins TRBV6-1 and TRBJ1-5; perhaps TRBD1 as D (6 bases). Per germline, CDR1 MNHNS and CDR2 SASEGT. Trimming shortened V by 11 bases and J by 7 bases, and 18 bases separated the two germline ends. This CDR3 comprises 13 residues. The CDR3 sequence: CAGLQGGRQPQHF. CDR3 DNA sequence: TGTGCCGGATTACAGGGTGGGCGGCAGCCCCAGCATTTT.

The chain carries TRBV2 and TRBJ1-6, with D maybe TRBD1 (6 bases). Trimming took off 9 bases at V and 3 bases at J, with 15 bases between the two ends. Germline V lookup: CDR1 SNHLY, CDR2 FYNNEI. The CDR3 runs to 15 residues. The DNA of the CDR3 is TGTGCCAGGTCGGGGGGCCCAGGCTATAATTCACCCCTCCACTTT. This translates into CARSGGPGYNSPLHF.

The J gene is TRBJ2-2, the V gene TRBV4-2; tentatively, D is TRBD1 (7 bases). V shed 4 bases and J shed 4 bases, with 16 bases lying between them. Germline V gene sequence: CDR1 LGHNA, CDR2 YNFKEQ. The CDR3 totals 16 residues. The DNA of the CDR3 is TGTGCCAGCAGCCCGGCCGGGACAGCGGGCACCGGGGAGCTGTTTTTT. Its protein is CASSPAGTAGTGELFF.